Listed below are T cell receptor beta chains from one sample, sequenced in a study of shared clonotypes between healthy human individuals. Profiled with immunoSEQ multiplex PCR; TCRdb holds only in-frame clones, not every one. The data contain roughly 1,000,000 clones, 70% to 80% of them seen just once; the ten biggest clones take up more than 0.5%. Source material: memory CD4+ T cells from PBMCs. The receptors originated from a man aged 18 to 30 in good health. Some clones in this sample may be carry-over from other donors' samples. The CDR3 runs from the conserved cysteine through the conserved F or W. D genes are given only for firm matches. The size entry is marked missing in some rows and otherwise reads once, few, many or a size class.

>.|TRBJ1-5|.|TRBV12-2
CASRLPGRSNQPQHF
TGTGCAAGTCGCTTACCGGGCAGGAGCAATCAGCCCCAGCATTTT
>.|TRBJ2-2|.|TRBV27
CASSLMGLGVNTGELFF
TGTGCCAGCAGTTTAATGGGGCTTGGGGTAAACACCGGGGAGCTGTTTTTT
>few|TRBJ2-2|TRBD1|TRBV7-9
CASRTTGGSGELFF
TGTGCCAGCAGGACGACAGGGGGATCCGGGGAGCTGTTTTTT
>.|TRBJ2-1|TRBD2|TRBV28
CASNRIKLAGDDEQFF
TGTGCCAGCAACCGAATCAAACTAGCGGGAGACGATGAGCAGTTCTTC
>.|TRBJ1-1|.|TRBV29-1
CSVVLTEAFF
TGCAGCGTTGTGCTCACTGAAGCTTTCTTT
>.|TRBJ2-2|TRBD2|TRBV7-8
CASSSRDRGTSGRARELFF
TGTGCCAGCAGCTCCCGGGACAGGGGGACTAGCGGGAGGGCGAGGGAGCTGTTTTTT
>.|TRBJ2-5|.|TRBV11-3
CASSRGSQETQYF
TGTGCCAGCAGCCGCGGCAGCCAAGAGACCCAGTACTTC
>.|TRBJ2-5|.|TRBV4-2
CASSQGSELRLQETQYF
TGTGCCAGCAGCCAAGGCTCAGAATTAAGACTGCAAGAGACCCAGTACTTC
>.|TRBJ1-6|.|TRBV5-1
CASSLGFNSPLHF
TGCGCCAGCAGCTTGGGATTTAATTCACCCCTCCACTTT
>.|TRBJ1-5|.|TRBV7-8
CASSLVVGSGNYQPQHF
TGTGCCAGCAGCTTAGTGGTCGGGTCAGGCAATTATCAGCCCCAGCATTTT
>.|TRBJ1-4|TRBD1|TRBV6-5
CASSYRGLANEKLFF
TGTGCCAGCAGTTACAGGGGGCTGGCTAATGAAAAACTGTTTTTT
>.|TRBJ1-4|.|TRBV4-3
CASSQGLARRKEKLFF
TGCGCCAGCAGCCAAGGTCTGGCCAGAAGAAAGGAAAAACTGTTTTTT
>.|TRBJ2-3|TRBD2|TRBV29-1
CSVEGLPTSGPIDTQYF
TGCAGCGTTGAAGGGTTACCGACTAGCGGCCCGATAGATACGCAGTATTTT
>.|TRBJ2-2|.|TRBV27
CASSSLTPGELFF
TGTGCCAGCAGTTCCCTAACCCCCGGGGAGCTGTTTTTT
>.|TRBJ2-7|TRBD2|TRBV4-1
CASSPALAGPYEQYF
TGCGCCAGCAGCCCAGCACTAGCGGGACCCTACGAGCAGTACTTC
>.|TRBJ2-5|TRBD1|TRBV5-6
CASRRDRGETQYF
TGTGCCAGCAGAAGGGACAGGGGAGAGACCCAGTACTTC
>.|TRBJ1-3|TRBD1|TRBV4-1
CASSRDSSRGASGNTIYF
TGCGCCAGCAGCCGGGACAGCTCTCGAGGCGCCTCTGGAAACACCATATATTTT
>.|TRBJ2-1|.|TRBV5-6
CASSLGGGRVGNEQFF
TGTGCCAGCAGCTTGGGTGGAGGCAGGGTCGGCAATGAGCAGTTCTTC
>.|TRBJ2-1|TRBD2|TRBV9
CASSAGGPSPYNEQFF
TGTGCCAGCAGCGCGGGGGGACCCTCGCCCTACAATGAGCAGTTCTTC
>.|TRBJ2-2|TRBD1|TRBV14
CASSAQLQGAGELFF
TGTGCCAGCAGCGCGCAACTACAGGGGGCCGGGGAGCTGTTTTTT
>.|TRBJ2-3|.|TRBV27
CASHRFPASTDTQYF
TGTGCCAGCCATAGGTTCCCAGCTAGCACAGATACGCAGTATTTT
>.|TRBJ2-3|TRBD1|TRBV19
CASSGSMWTGGTTDTQYF
TGTGCCAGTAGTGGGTCGATGTGGACAGGGGGGACGACAGATACGCAGTATTTT
>.|TRBJ2-5|TRBD1|TRBV4-1
CASSYSGTGEETQYF
TGCGCCAGCAGCTACTCCGGGACAGGGGAAGAGACCCAGTACTTC
>many|TRBJ1-3|TRBD1|TRBV5-6
CASSFTGTGDWIYF
TGTGCCAGCAGCTTTACCGGGACAGGGGATTGGATATATTTT
>many|TRBJ1-5|TRBD1|TRBV18
CASSSDRGQPQHF
TGTGCCAGCTCATCGGACAGGGGACAGCCCCAGCATTTT
>.|TRBJ1-2|.|TRBV28
CASSLSDRVLYGYTF
TGTGCCAGCAGTTTATCTGACCGGGTCCTTTATGGCTACACCTTC
>.|TRBJ2-3|.|TRBV5-1
CASSSILAAITDTQYF
TGCGCCAGCAGCTCGATACTAGCCGCTATCACAGATACGCAGTATTTT
>once|TRBJ2-7|TRBD2|TRBV4-1
CASSQGATLTSGRGYEQYF
TGCGCCAGCAGCCAAGGAGCTACGCTGACTAGCGGGAGAGGGTACGAGCAGTACTTC
>.|TRBJ2-3|.|TRBV7-2
CASSSFRTDTQYF
TGTGCCAGCAGCTCCTTCCGCACAGATACGCAGTATTTT
>.|TRBJ1-2|.|TRBV4-3
CAAGDPYGYTF
TGCGCCGCGGGGGACCCTTATGGCTACACCTTC
>.|TRBJ2-3|.|TRBV7-8
CASSPVASTDTQYF
TGTGCCAGCAGCCCTGTGGCTAGCACAGATACGCAGTATTTT
>.|TRBJ1-3|.|TRBV28
CASSFEGSLTTIYF
TGTGCCAGCAGTTTTGAGGGCTCGCTGACCACCATATATTTT
>.|TRBJ1-1|.|TRBV7-2
CASSLQENTEAFF
TGTGCCAGCAGCTTACAGGAGAACACTGAAGCTTTCTTT
>.|TRBJ1-3|.|TRBV27
CASSLSEVGYSGNTIYF
TGTGCCAGCAGTTTATCGGAGGTCGGGTACTCTGGAAACACCATATATTTT
>.|TRBJ1-2|TRBD1|TRBV9
CASSVGQGAYGYTF
TGTGCCAGCAGCGTTGGACAGGGGGCCTATGGCTACACCTTC
>.|TRBJ2-7|.|TRBV7-3
CASSSFGGRAPYEQYF
TGTGCCAGCAGCTCTTTCGGCGGTAGGGCCCCCTACGAGCAGTACTTC
>.|TRBJ1-2|.|TRBV5-8
CASSPGQLNYGYTF
TGTGCCAGCAGCCCTGGACAATTGAACTATGGCTACACCTTC
>.|TRBJ1-2|.|TRBV30
CAWSVLSSFVDGYTF
TGTGCCTGGAGTGTACTTAGCAGCTTCGTGGATGGCTACACCTTC
>.|TRBJ2-1|TRBD2|TRBV5-4
CASSSPGLAGGSYNEQFF
TGTGCCAGCAGCTCACCGGGACTAGCGGGAGGATCCTACAATGAGCAGTTCTTC
>.|TRBJ1-3|.|TRBV18
CASSTGGNTIYF
TGTGCCAGCTCTACAGGGGGAAACACCATATATTTT
>.|TRBJ2-1|.|TRBV9
CASSVGEWASIYNEQFF
TGTGCCAGCAGCGTAGGGGAATGGGCCTCAATCTACAATGAGCAGTTCTTC
>.|TRBJ2-3|.|TRBV27
CASSFGDFTDTQYF
TGTGCCAGCAGTTTCGGGGATTTCACAGATACGCAGTATTTT
>.|TRBJ2-5|.|TRBV5-1
CASSLEGGSVKTQYF
TGCGCCAGCAGTTTGGAGGGGGGAAGTGTGAAGACCCAGTACTTC
>.|TRBJ2-3|.|TRBV5-4
CASSSGTGFTDTQYF
TGTGCCAGCAGCTCCGGGACTGGTTTTACAGATACGCAGTATTTT
>.|TRBJ2-3|.|TRBV29-1
CSPLTDTQYF
TGCAGCCCACTCACAGATACGCAGTATTTT
>.|TRBJ2-5|.|TRBV7-2
CASSLEKGQETQYF
TGTGCCAGCAGCTTAGAAAAGGGCCAAGAGACCCAGTACTTC